These 7 T cell receptor beta chains originate from one sample sequenced in a study of PD-1 blockade in mismatch repair-deficient tumors. Profiled with immunoSEQ multiplex PCR; TCRdb holds only in-frame clones, not every one. In the table there are roughly 70,000 clones, around 80% of which are singletons. Sequences were derived from peripheral blood, sampled 2 weeks after starting pembrolizumab. These receptors were obtained from an adult with mismatch repair-deficient cancer.

The chain is built from TRBV5-4 and TRBJ2-1; 10 bases map to TRBD1. Germline CDR1 is SGHNT and CDR2 is YYREEE (reference sequence). CDR3 length: 13 residues. With V trimmed by 2 bases and J by 8 bases, 1 base remained unmatched. DNA of the CDR3: TGTGCCAGCAGCTTTGGACAGGGGGATGAGCAGTTCTTC. It encodes CASSFGQGDEQFF.

This chain joins TRBV30 and TRBJ2-5; no clear D gene. The CDR3 has 12 residues. V was cut by 4 bases and J by 4 bases, with 10 bases left in between. Germline CDR1 is GTSNPN and CDR2 is SVGIG (reference sequence). CDR3 DNA: TGTGCCTGGAAGGAGTGGCGAGAGACCCAGTACTTC. Translating it yields CAWKEWRETQYF.

V is TRBV7-9 and J is TRBJ2-3, with a possible D match to TRBD1 (6 bases). Germline assignment: CDR1 SEHNR and CDR2 FQNEAQ (reference sequence). The CDR3 consists of 15 residues. Trimming left V 6 bases short and J 2 bases short, with 15 bases between. The CDR3 region is CASRRGQSFTDTQYF. The CDR3 DNA follows: TGTGCCAGCAGGCGAGGACAGTCATTCACAGATACGCAGTATTTT. The full variable domain, its missing parts supplied by reference TRBV7-9 and TRBJ2-3, is DTGVSQNPRHKITKRGQNVTFRCDPISEHNRLYWYRQTLGQGPEFLTYFQNEAQLEKSRLLSDRFSAERPKGSFSTLEIQRTEQGDSAMYLCASRRGQSFTDTQYFGPGTRLTVL.

V gene TRBV2 combines with J gene TRBJ2-7; D unresolved. The CDR3 is 12 residues long. Trimming cost V 8 bases and J 0 bases, with 8 bases left between them. Germline CDR1 SNHLY, CDR2 FYNNEI. CDR3 DNA sequence: TGTGCCAGCGACCAGAGCTCCTACGAGCAGTACTTC. Protein product: CASDQSSYEQYF.

This chain uses TRBV18 with TRBJ2-5; D unclear. V was shortened by 0 bases and J by 1 base, with 6 bases between the two germline ends. CDR3 length equals 14 residues. Germline V gene data show CDR1 as KGHSH and CDR2 as LQKENI. The CDR3 DNA reads TGTGCCAGCTCACCACCGGTCAGCCAAGAGACCCAGTACTTC. It specifies CASSPPVSQETQYF.

This chain uses TRBV25-1 with TRBJ2-1; D is possibly TRBD1 or TRBD2 (6 bases each). V lost 1 base and J 0 bases, leaving 13 bases between the germline ends. The CDR3 runs to 17 residues. Germline loops: CDR1 MGHDK, CDR2 SYGVNS. CDR3 bases: TGTGCCAGCAGTGAATTGGGGGGCTCGAGCTCCTACAATGAGCAGTTCTTC. Translated, it gives CASSELGGSSSYNEQFF.

This clone was counted many times. The J gene is TRBJ2-5, the V gene TRBV7-8, with D possibly called TRBD1 or TRBD2 (5 bases each). The V and J ends lost 6 bases and 6 bases respectively, with 8 bases between them. This CDR3 is 11 amino acids long. CDR1 SGHVS and CDR2 FQNEAQ come from the germline V gene. For the CDR3, the DNA is TGTGCCAGCAGACGGGGCCAGACCCAGTACTTC. It translates to CASRRGQTQYF.